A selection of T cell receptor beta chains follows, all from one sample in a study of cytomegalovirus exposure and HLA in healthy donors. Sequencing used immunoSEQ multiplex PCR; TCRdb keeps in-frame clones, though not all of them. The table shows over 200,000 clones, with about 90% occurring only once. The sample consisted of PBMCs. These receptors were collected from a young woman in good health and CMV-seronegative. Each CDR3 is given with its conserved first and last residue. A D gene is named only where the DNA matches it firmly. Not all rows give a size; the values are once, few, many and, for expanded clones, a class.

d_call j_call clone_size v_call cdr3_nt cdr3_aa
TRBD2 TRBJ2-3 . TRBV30 TGTGCCTGGACTAGCGGGACCTCCACTAGCACAGATACGCAGTATTTT CAWTSGTSTSTDTQYF
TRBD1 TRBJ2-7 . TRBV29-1 TGCAGCGTTGAGGAGCGCGAGACAGGGGATTACGAGCAGTACTTC CSVEERETGDYEQYF
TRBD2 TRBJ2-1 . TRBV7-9 TGTGCCAGCAGTTTCACTAGCGGGGGCTACAATGAGCAGTTCTTC CASSFTSGGYNEQFF
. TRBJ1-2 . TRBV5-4 TGTGCCAGCAGCCGCGGGGGGGGGTCTCACTATGGCTACACCTTC CASSRGGGSHYGYTF
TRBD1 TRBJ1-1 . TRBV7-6 TGTGCCAGCAGCTTAGAGGACAGGGGCACTGAAGCTTTCTTT CASSLEDRGTEAFF
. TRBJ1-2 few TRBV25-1 TGTGCCAGCAGTGAATACTACGGTGGGAGAGGTGGCTACACCTTC CASSEYYGGRGGYTF
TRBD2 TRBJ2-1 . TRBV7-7 TGTGCTAGCAGCAAAGGGACTAGCGGGAGAAAATACAATGAGCAGTTCTTC CASSKGTSGRKYNEQFF
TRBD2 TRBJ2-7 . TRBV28 TGTGCCAGCACCCTGACTAGCGGCCACTCTGAGCAGTACTTC CASTLTSGHSEQYF
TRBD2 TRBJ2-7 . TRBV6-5 TGTGCCAGCAGTTACTCACAGACTAGCGGGAGGGTTTGGTTCTTC CASSYSQTSGRVWFF
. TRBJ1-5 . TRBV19 TGTGCCAGTAGTATAGTTTCGACGGCCCCGAGGTCCCAGCATTTT CASSIVSTAPRSQHF
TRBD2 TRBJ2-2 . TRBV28 TGTGCCAGCAAGAGTAGCGGGGGCACCGGGGAGCTGTTTTTT CASKSSGGTGELFF
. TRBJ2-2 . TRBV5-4 TGTGCCAGCAGCTTTCGGGACACCGGGGAGCTGTTTTTT CASSFRDTGELFF
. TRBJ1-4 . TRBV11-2 TGTGCCAGCAGCTCCGGGATCTCAACTAATGAAAAACTGTTTTTT CASSSGISTNEKLFF
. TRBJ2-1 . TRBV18 TGTGCCAGCTCACCACTTAGGGAGTCCTACAATGAGCAGTTCTTC CASSPLRESYNEQFF
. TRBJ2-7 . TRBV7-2 TGTGCCAGCAGCGGGGGGTTAAACTACGAGCAGTACTTC CASSGGLNYEQYF
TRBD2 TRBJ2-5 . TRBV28 TGTGCCAGCAGTGTGGGGGAGTGGCGGGAGACGGAGGAGACCCAGTACTTC CASSVGEWRETEETQYF
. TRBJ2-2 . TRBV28 TGTGCCAGCAGTTTCGAGGGATCCGGGCCCGGGGAGCTGTTTTTT CASSFEGSGPGELFF
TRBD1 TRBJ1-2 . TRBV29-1 TGCAGCGTCTCCGGGACAGGGAACTATGGCTACACCTTC CSVSGTGNYGYTF
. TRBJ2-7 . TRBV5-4 TGTGCCAGCAGCTTTGATGGAGTCGGCGAGCAGTACTTC CASSFDGVGEQYF
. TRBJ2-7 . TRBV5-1 TGCGCCAGCAGCTTGATACAGGGCTACGAGCAGTACTTC CASSLIQGYEQYF
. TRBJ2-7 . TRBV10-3 TGTGCCATCAGTGATAGGGGGACCTCCTACGAGCAGTACTTC CAISDRGTSYEQYF
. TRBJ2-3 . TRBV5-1 TGCGCCAGCAGCTTGGACAGTGGGAGGGATACGCAGTATTTT CASSLDSGRDTQYF
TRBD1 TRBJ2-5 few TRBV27 TGTGCCAGCAGTTTATTCGGACAGGGGGCGCCGGGGGAGACCCAGTACTTC CASSLFGQGAPGETQYF
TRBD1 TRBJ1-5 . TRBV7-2 TGTGCCAGCAGCACAGGGGCAGTGTATAGCAATCAGCCCCAGCATTTT CASSTGAVYSNQPQHF
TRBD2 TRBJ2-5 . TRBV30 TGTGCCTGGAGTGCCGGGACTAGCGGGTTAGAGACCCAGTACTTC CAWSAGTSGLETQYF
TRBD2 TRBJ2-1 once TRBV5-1 TGCGCCAGCAGCTTGGCGGCGGGAGGGCCGGATGAGCAGTTCTTC CASSLAAGGPDEQFF